These 5 T cell receptor beta chains were all obtained from the same sample, sequenced in a study of breast tumors, draining lymph nodes, adjacent tissues. One entry per CDR3 protein results from TCRdb running MiXCR on the multiplex PCR reads. The sample records about 200,000 distinct CDR3 sequences, around a third being singletons. The lymph nodes were axillary draining lymph nodes from breast cancer patients. Sequencing input: axillary lymph node tissue. Receptors originate from a female donor with breast cancer. Some clones in this sample may be carry-over from other donors' samples.

This clonotype appeared many times. The V and J genes are TRBV20-1 and TRBJ2-4; no firm D call. The CDR3 loop spans 12 amino acids. V was pared by 6 bases and J by 10 bases, with 16 bases between. Germline assignment: CDR1 DFQATT and CDR2 SNEGSKA (reference sequence). CDR3 residues: CSAPTNQEIQYF. The CDR3 DNA follows: TGCAGTGCACCGACAAATCAGGAGATTCAGTACTTC.

Worth noting for this clonotype: Being one base from a much bigger clone, this may be a read error. This likely comes from a read error, as the CDR3 has no conserved phenylalanine or tryptophan at its end. This rearrangement joins TRBV7-9 to TRBJ2-5; tentatively, D is TRBD2 (5 bases). This CDR3 comprises 15 residues. Per the germline V gene, CDR1 is SEHNR and CDR2 is FQNEAQ (reference sequence). The CDR3 DNA is TGTGCCAGCAGCTTAGCAAGGACTTTTCAAGAGCCCCAGTACTGC. It yields the protein CASSLARTFQEPQYC.

The chain carries TRBV6-2 or TRBV6-3 and TRBJ2-7, with 10 nucleotides matching TRBD2. V was pared by 2 bases and J by 2 bases, with 12 bases of the junction left unmatched. Germline-derived CDR1 and CDR2 are MNHEY and SVGEGT. This CDR3 is 18 amino acids long. The CDR3, as DNA: TGTGCCAGCAGTTACCCACGAAGCGGGAGGGCCATAACCTACGAGCAGTACTTC. This gives the protein CASSYPRSGRAITYEQYF.

There are many counts of this clonotype. This chain connects TRBV11-1 to TRBJ2-2; a possible D gene is TRBD1 (5 bases). The CDR3 covers 14 residues. V shed 2 bases and J shed 7 bases, with 11 bases lying between them. From germline, CDR1 is SGHAT and CDR2 FQDESV (reference sequence). CDR3 loop: CASSLTTQGGELFF. The CDR3, as DNA: TGTGCCAGCAGCTTAACTACTCAGGGCGGGGAGCTGTTTTTT.

In its sample, this clonotype was seen many times. J is TRBJ2-3 and V is TRBV6-2 or TRBV6-3, with 7 positions matching TRBD1. Germline CDR1 and CDR2: MNHEY and SVGEGT. The length of the CDR3 is 18 residues. V was pared by 0 bases and J by 0 bases, with 9 bases of the junction left unmatched. The CDR3 bases are TGTGCCAGCAGTTACTCAAACCCCGGACAGGATAGCACAGATACGCAGTATTTT. Translation: CASSYSNPGQDSTDTQYF.